The sample holds many counts of the clone carrying this T cell receptor beta chain. MiXCR, run by TCRdb on the reads, gives a single entry per CDR3 protein. The data contain 76,000 or so distinct CDR3 sequences, 3% to 4.5% of them singletons. This record belongs to a study of T cell repertoires in cytomegalovirus infection. Germline V gene data show CDR1 as SGHRS and CDR2 as YFSETQ. The trim removed 0 bases at V and 10 bases at J, leaving 9 bases unmatched. This CDR3 region has 15 residues. This chain connects TRBV5-1 to TRBJ2-1; TRBD1 aligns across 8 bases. The sequence came from a human donor in good health (CMV status not recorded). Some clones in this sample may be carry-over from other donors' samples. The sequenced material came from PBMCs. The CDR3 protein is CASSLATGQGNEQFF. The CDR3 bases are TGCGCCAGCAGCTTGGCCACAGGACAGGGCAACGAGCAGTTCTTC.